The rows below give T cell receptor beta chains drawn from one sample of a study of T cell changes during pregnancy in multiple sclerosis. Data came from immunoSEQ multiplex PCR; TCRdb stores just in-frame clones and leaves some out. The sample includes 40,000 to 55,000 clones, approximately 94% of them seen just once. The specimen comprised CD8+ T cells from peripheral blood mononuclear cells, sampled in the first trimester of pregnancy. Receptors were obtained from a female donor with multiple sclerosis, enrolled in a pregnancy study. Each CDR3 is given with its conserved first and last residue. Fields, in order: J gene, V gene, D gene, clone size, CDR3 protein, CDR3 DNA. A D gene is named only where the DNA matches it firmly. Clone sizes are given selectively: once, few, many, or a class where the clone is expanded.

J: TRBJ2-3; V: TRBV20-1; D: .; size: .; CDR3: CSAWQDTQYF; DNA: TGCAGTGCTTGGCAAGATACGCAGTATTTT
J: TRBJ2-7; V: TRBV27; D: .; size: .; CDR3: CASSFSDNTYEQYF; DNA: TGTGCCAGCAGTTTCTCGGACAACACCTACGAGCAGTACTTC
J: TRBJ2-1; V: TRBV27; D: .; size: .; CDR3: CASSLLTLRTDSYNEQFF; DNA: TGTGCCAGCAGTTTATTGACATTGCGGACTGATTCCTACAATGAGCAGTTCTTC
J: TRBJ2-5; V: TRBV5-1; D: TRBD2; size: .; CDR3: CASSLAVGGLETQYF; DNA: TGCGCCAGCAGCTTGGCCGTGGGGGGGTTAGAGACCCAGTACTTC
J: TRBJ2-7; V: TRBV27; D: .; size: .; CDR3: CASRGAYSYEQYF; DNA: TGTGCCAGCAGAGGAGCCTATTCCTACGAGCAGTACTTC
J: TRBJ1-2; V: TRBV6-6; D: .; size: .; CDR3: CASGDSNYGYTF; DNA: TGTGCCAGCGGTGACAGTAACTATGGCTACACCTTC
J: TRBJ2-7; V: TRBV7-9; D: .; size: .; CDR3: CASSSLGVNYEQYF; DNA: TGTGCCAGCAGCTCCCTGGGAGTAAACTACGAGCAGTACTTC
J: TRBJ2-7; V: TRBV19; D: TRBD1; size: .; CDR3: CASSIGTGSSYEQYF; DNA: TGTGCCAGTAGTATAGGGACAGGGAGCTCCTACGAGCAGTACTTC
J: TRBJ2-7; V: TRBV2; D: .; size: once; CDR3: CASSETLEQAVSYEQYF; DNA: TGTGCCAGCAGTGAAACCCTAGAACAGGCCGTCTCCTACGAGCAGTACTTC
J: TRBJ2-7; V: TRBV27; D: .; size: .; CDR3: CASSLIGGIGYEQYF; DNA: TGTGCCAGCAGTTTAATTGGGGGGATTGGCTACGAGCAGTACTTC
J: TRBJ2-7; V: TRBV9; D: TRBD2; size: .; CDR3: CASSARGLAGGEQYF; DNA: TGTGCCAGCAGCGCCCGGGGACTAGCGGGAGGCGAGCAGTACTTC
J: TRBJ2-1; V: TRBV18; D: .; size: .; CDR3: CASSPTTGDEQFF; DNA: TGTGCCAGCTCACCAACGACTGGCGATGAGCAGTTCTTC
J: TRBJ2-7; V: TRBV28; D: TRBD1; size: .; CDR3: CASSSRDRGQHEQYF; DNA: TGTGCCAGCAGTTCCCGGGACAGGGGGCAGCACGAGCAGTACTTC
J: TRBJ2-2; V: TRBV9; D: .; size: once; CDR3: CASSVSGTWNTGELFF; DNA: TGTGCCAGCAGCGTCTCAGGGACATGGAACACCGGGGAGCTGTTTTTT
J: TRBJ2-2; V: TRBV28; D: .; size: .; CDR3: CASSPRRTNTGELFF; DNA: TGTGCCAGCAGCCCAAGAAGAACAAACACCGGGGAGCTGTTTTTT
J: TRBJ2-1; V: TRBV7-2; D: TRBD2; size: .; CDR3: CASSSTGTNYNEQFF; DNA: TGTGCCAGCAGCTCAACCGGGACTAACTACAATGAGCAGTTCTTC
J: TRBJ2-7; V: TRBV30; D: TRBD1; size: .; CDR3: CAWSAPPGQGAVEQYF; DNA: TGTGCCTGGAGTGCCCCCCCGGGACAGGGGGCTGTGGAGCAGTACTTC
J: TRBJ2-5; V: TRBV30; D: TRBD2; size: .; CDR3: CAWSPRTSGYQETQYF; DNA: TGTGCCTGGAGTCCACGGACTAGCGGGTACCAAGAGACCCAGTACTTC
J: TRBJ1-2; V: TRBV27; D: TRBD1; size: .; CDR3: CASSSGTGGHRDYGYTF; DNA: TGTGCCAGCAGTTCCGGGACAGGGGGACATAGAGACTATGGCTACACCTTC
J: TRBJ2-1; V: TRBV6-4; D: TRBD2; size: .; CDR3: CASSEGLAGNEQFF; DNA: TGTGCCAGCAGTGAAGGACTAGCGGGCAATGAGCAGTTCTTC
J: TRBJ1-3; V: TRBV2; D: .; size: .; CDR3: CASREETATSSGNTIYF; DNA: TGTGCCAGCAGGGAGGAAACAGCTACCAGCTCTGGAAACACCATATATTTT
J: TRBJ1-2; V: TRBV27; D: .; size: .; CDR3: CASSLSAGLFDGYTF; DNA: TGTGCCAGCAGTTTATCGGCAGGTCTTTTCGATGGCTACACCTTC
J: TRBJ2-3; V: TRBV4-1; D: .; size: .; CDR3: CASGLGTDTQYF; DNA: TGCGCCAGCGGACTCGGCACAGATACGCAGTATTTT
J: TRBJ2-7; V: TRBV19; D: .; size: .; CDR3: CASSNGGNEQYF; DNA: TGTGCCAGTAGTAACGGCGGGAACGAGCAGTACTTC
J: TRBJ2-7; V: TRBV2; D: TRBD1; size: .; CDR3: CASLWGQGDTNYEQYF; DNA: TGTGCCAGCCTTTGGGGGCAGGGGGACACTAACTACGAGCAGTACTTC
J: TRBJ2-7; V: TRBV12-5; D: TRBD1; size: .; CDR3: CASGTPPGQGKYEQYF; DNA: TGTGCTAGTGGTACCCCTCCGGGACAGGGGAAATACGAGCAGTACTTC